What follows are 22 T cell receptor beta chains derived from one specimen sequenced in a study of esophageal squamous cell carcinoma under preoperative chemotherapy (dated by TCRdb to between 2017 and 2018). Sample time point, as interpreted from the label and publication: before preoperative PTX-NDP chemotherapy. Library construction relied on PCR. Instrument used: HiSeq X Ten. TCRdb handled the public reads itself, with Q25 trimming in fastp and clone calling in MiXCR, and kept productive beta chains. Rows matching on CDR3 protein sequence are summarized as one entry with the most common DNA and genes. The sample contains 10,000 to 15,000 distinct CDR3 sequences, 50% to 55% of them found a single time. Clones ranked in the top ten supply approximately 15% of the sample. The sample here was taken from a patient given preoperative chemotherapy. These TCRs come from a human donor with esophageal squamous cell carcinoma. The donor label of this sample is uncertain.

Details on this clonotype: Relative to the germline gene, one junction end is altered; a read error may explain this. V is TRBV6-1 and J is TRBJ2-5, with D perhaps matching TRBD1 (6 bases). Germline CDR1 MNHNS, CDR2 SASEGT. The CDR3 is 15 amino acids. The CDR3 loop reads CARGDGGRDQDTQYF. The CDR3 DNA reads TGTGCCAGGGGGGATGGGGGCCGCGACCAAGATACCCAGTACTTC.

Only a few counts were recorded for this clonotype. The rearrangement uses TRBV27 and TRBJ2-7, with 7 positions matching TRBD2. This CDR3 contains 14 residues. With 8 bases clipped from V and 2 bases from J, the junction kept 9 bases outside the gene matches. CDR1 and CDR2 (germline): MNHEY, SMNVEV (reference sequence). CDR3 bases: TGTGCCAGCCTTGAAAAGGCGGGGGCCTACGAGCAGTACTTC. This gives the protein CASLEKAGAYEQYF.

This clonotype was counted a single time. The germline gene is not matched at one end of the junction; a read error may be the cause. The rearrangement links TRBV6-1 to TRBJ2-3, with a possible D match to TRBD2 (7 bases). The CDR3 loop spans 13 amino acids. Germline CDR1 MNHNS, CDR2 SASEGT. The CDR3 bases are TGTGCCAGCGGTGTTAGGGAGGGGGATACGCAGTACTTT. Translating it yields CASGVREGDTQYF.

About this clonotype: This CDR3 is missing its conserved last phenylalanine or tryptophan, likely due to a read error. The rearrangement joins TRBV7-2 to TRBJ2-1; D call uncertain. Per the germline V gene, CDR1 is SGHTA and CDR2 is FQGNSA. The CDR3 is made up of 15 amino acids. Trimming shortened V by 1 base and J by 1 base, and 8 bases separated the two germline ends. DNA of the CDR3: TGTGCCAGCAGCTTAGTTCAAGGATCCTACAATGAGCAGTTCCTC. Translated: CASSLVQGSYNEQFL.

J is TRBJ2-2 and V is TRBV12-3 or TRBV12-4; 10 nucleotides align to TRBD2. The DNA end lines up better with TRBJ2-3; the J call may be wrong. The CDR3 extends over 17 amino acids. The CDR3 DNA reads TGTGCCAGCAGTCGGGGGTTGGTAGCGGGAGGTACCGGGGAGCAGTATTTT. Translating it yields CASSRGLVAGGTGEQYF.

This clonotype was observed at least ten times. The rearrangement uses TRBV6-1 and TRBJ1-6; D is uncertain. Trimming shortened V by 6 bases and J by 5 bases, and 14 bases separated the two germline ends. The CDR3 runs 15 residues. The germline V gene encodes CDR1 MNHNS and CDR2 SASEGT. DNA of the CDR3: TGTGCCAGCAGAACACCAGCCCTAAATAATTCACCCCTCCACTTT. Its protein product is CASRTPALNNSPLHF.

This clonotype was observed a few times. A much larger clonotype is one base distant, so this may be a read error. The chain couples TRBV7-2 to TRBJ2-1; maybe TRBD1 (6 bases). V was shortened by 2 bases and J by 10 bases, with 18 bases between the two germline ends. CDR3 length: 15 residues. From germline, CDR1 is SGHTA and CDR2 FQGNSA. In DNA form, the CDR3 reads TGTGCCAGCAGCTTAAAAGGACCTGGGGGCCACGAGCAGTTCTTC. Residues: CASSLKGPGGHEQFF.

The CDR3 DNA is TGTGCCAGCAGCTCCGGGGAGACCCAGTACTTC. It is translated as CASSSGETQYF. The chain couples TRBV7-6 to TRBJ2-1, with D hard to call. The better agreement between TRBJ2-5 and the DNA end casts doubt on the J call. Germline-derived CDR1 and CDR2 are SGHVS and FNYEAQ. CDR3 length: 11 amino acids.

This clonotype occurred a few times. The chain carries TRBV7-2 and TRBJ2-1, with 7 bases that match TRBD1. Germline CDR1 is SGHTA and CDR2 is FQGNSA. CDR3 size: 15 residues. Unmatched junction bases numbered 8, after V lost 5 bases and J lost 4 bases. The CDR3 region is CASSRQGLGYNEQFF. Written as DNA, the CDR3 is TGTGCCAGCAGCAGACAGGGATTAGGGTACAATGAGCAGTTCTTC.

This clonotype has ten or more counts. Germline is not matched at one junction end, which may reflect a read error. J is TRBJ2-7 and V is TRBV6-1; D is unclear. This CDR3 comprises 12 residues. Germline V CDR1 and CDR2: MNHNS, SASEGT. The CDR3 region has the DNA TGTGCCAGCAGGGAAGGACCTGGGGAGCAGTACTTC. This translates into CASREGPGEQYF.

In the case of this clonotype: The conserved phenylalanine or tryptophan normally closing the CDR3 is absent here, so this likely arose from a read error. The limits of the CDR3 on the DNA are not certain, so only TCRdb's listed CDR3 is given. V is TRBV12-3 or TRBV12-4 and J is TRBJ2-6; the DNA was not used to check the table's D call, TRBD2. With termini counted, the CDR3 has 8 amino acids. The CDR3 here is CASSFPTS.

This clonotype was seen just once. The V gene is TRBV7-8, the J gene TRBJ1-5, with D perhaps TRBD1 (5 bases). This CDR3 contains 16 residues. Per germline, CDR1 SGHVS and CDR2 FQNEAQ. Trimming took 5 bases from V and 0 from J, leaving 14 bases between them. CDR3 coding DNA: TGTGCCAGCAGCGCCGGGGGACGTTATAGCAATCAGCCCCAGCATTTT. It yields the protein CASSAGGRYSNQPQHF.

The chain joins TRBV6-1 to TRBJ2-1, with 7 bases matching TRBD2. The V gene end was trimmed by 1 base and the J gene end by 10 bases; junction bases not matched to a gene: 10. There are 15 residues in the CDR3. From germline, CDR1 is MNHNS and CDR2 SASEGT. Here the CDR3 reads CASSEGGGSSYEQFF. The CDR3 DNA is TGTGCCAGCAGTGAAGGCGGGGGAAGCTCCTACGAGCAGTTCTTC.

This clonotype was seen more than once but under ten times. The rearrangement joins TRBV6-1 to TRBJ2-7; 8 bases align to TRBD2. The CDR3 has 15 residues. With 6 bases clipped from V and 3 bases from J, the junction kept 10 bases outside the gene matches. CDR1 is MNHNS and CDR2 is SASEGT in the germline V gene. CDR3 DNA sequence: TGTGCCAGCAGACATCCGGGACTAGGGCTCTACGAGCAGTACTTC. Encoded protein: CASRHPGLGLYEQYF.

The V and J genes are TRBV6-1 and TRBJ2-2, with 15 bases aligning to TRBD2. V lost 5 bases, J lost 5 bases, and 6 bases stayed unmatched. Germline CDR1 is MNHNS and CDR2 is SASEGT. CDR3 length: 17 residues. For the CDR3, the DNA is TGTGCCAGCAGTAGGACTAGCGGGAGGGTGGATACCGGGGAGCTGTTTTTT. Translation: CASSRTSGRVDTGELFF.

This rearrangement joins TRBV6-5 to TRBJ2-7; perhaps TRBD2 as D (6 bases). The V gene lost 3 bases and the J gene lost 5 bases, with 14 bases spanning the gap. This CDR3 has 14 amino acids. Germline values: CDR1 MNHEY, CDR2 SVGAGI. CDR3 amino acids: CASSYRAGPDEQYF. CDR3 nucleotide sequence: TGTGCCAGCAGTTATAGGGCGGGACCGGACGAGCAGTACTTC.

V and J are TRBV6-1 and TRBJ2-1; 9 bases agree with TRBD1. V lost 5 bases, J lost 10 bases, and 3 bases stayed unmatched. The CDR3 is 12 amino acids. The germline V gene encodes CDR1 MNHNS and CDR2 SASEGT. The chain's CDR3 is CASSRDRDEQFF. In DNA, the CDR3 is TGTGCCAGCAGTAGGGACAGGGACGAGCAGTTCTTC.

In this sample, this clonotype turned up a few times. V gene TRBV7-8 combines with J gene TRBJ2-1; D uncertain. The CDR3 has 16 amino acids. CDR1 and CDR2 (germline): SGHVS, FQNEAQ. Between the trimmed V and J ends, which lost 1 base and 5 bases, there was a span of 15 bases. The CDR3 reads CASSLEGADPHNEQFF. The CDR3 nucleotides read TGTGCCAGCAGCTTAGAGGGTGCAGATCCGCACAATGAGCAGTTCTTC.

A remark on this clonotype: One end of the junction fails to match germline, which may point to a read error. The chain recombines TRBV6-1 with TRBJ2-2; tentative D call: TRBD2 (5 bases). The CDR3 has 15 residues. CDR1 is MNHNS and CDR2 is SASEGT in the germline V gene. The CDR3 DNA reads as TGTGCCCGGGGTCTCCTGGCTGTGAGCACCGAGACGCTGTATTTT. Amino acids: CARGLLAVSTETLYF.

This clonotype was seen at least ten times. The CDR3 sequence is CASTGAVGDQETQYF. The DNA of the CDR3 is TGTGCCAGCACTGGGGCGGTCGGGGATCAAGAGACCCAGTACTTC. The chain combines TRBV6-1 with TRBJ2-5; the D gene could be TRBD1 or TRBD2 (5 bases each). CDR3 length: 15 amino acids. With 7 bases removed from V and 2 bases from J, the gap between germline ends came to 17 bases. From germline, CDR1 is MNHNS and CDR2 SASEGT.

The chain recombines TRBV6-4 with TRBJ2-3, with 9 bases aligning to TRBD2. Germline loops: CDR1 MRHNA, CDR2 SNTAGT. There are 15 residues in the CDR3. J lost 4 bases, V lost 3 bases, and 5 bases had no gene match. The CDR3 loop is CASSDRLAGPDTQYF. CDR3 DNA sequence: TGTGCCAGCAGTGATAGGCTAGCGGGACCAGATACGCAGTATTTT.

The genes are TRBV6-5 and TRBJ1-1; maybe TRBD1 (6 bases). Germline loops: CDR1 MNHEY, CDR2 SVGAGI. The CDR3 has 14 amino acids. The ends were cut back, 0 bases at V and 7 bases at J, with 12 bases in the middle. This CDR3 is CASSYSGGLREAFF. Written as DNA, the CDR3 is TGTGCCAGCAGTTACTCGGGGGGGCTCCGTGAAGCTTTCTTT.